This TCR beta chain emerged from a study of PD-1 blockade in classical Hodgkin lymphoma. Sequenced by immunoSEQ multiplex PCR; TCRdb stores in-frame clones only, minus some. The top ten hold roughly 10% of the sample, which has roughly 150,000 clones, about 81% seen once. Concerning this clone itself: Antigen specificity is unknown.

This CDR3 is built from 13 residues. Trimming shortened V by 6 bases and J by 5 bases, and 17 bases separated the two germline ends. The germline V gene has CDR1 SQVTM and CDR2 ANQGSEA. Points from the study as a whole: The authors have not defined what causes the repertoire differences, possibly disease activity or prior therapy. A significant rise in TCR diversity was seen by C4D1 for CD4+ cells but not for CD8+ cells. Newly diagnosed patients and complete responders had comparable diversity at baseline.

All patients relapsed after autologous stem cell transplantation, and brentuximab vedotin exposure varied. The chain has TRBV29-1 and TRBJ2-7; a possible D gene is TRBD1 (5 bases). The sequence was collected from a human donor with classical Hodgkin lymphoma. The source was peripheral blood mononuclear cells (PBMCs), collected before the second cycle of nivolumab. The CDR3, as DNA: TGCAGCGTGCGCACAGGTCCCGGGCACGAGCAGTACTTC. Its protein is CSVRTGPGHEQYF.